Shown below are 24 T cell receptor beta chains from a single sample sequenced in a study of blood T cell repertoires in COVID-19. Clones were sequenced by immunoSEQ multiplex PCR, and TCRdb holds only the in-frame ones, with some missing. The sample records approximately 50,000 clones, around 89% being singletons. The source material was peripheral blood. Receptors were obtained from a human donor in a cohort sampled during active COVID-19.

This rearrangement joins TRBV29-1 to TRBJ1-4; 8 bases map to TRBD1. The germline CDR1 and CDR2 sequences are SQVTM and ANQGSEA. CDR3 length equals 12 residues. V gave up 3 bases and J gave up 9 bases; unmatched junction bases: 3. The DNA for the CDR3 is TGCAGCGTTGAGCAGGGGGCGCAAAAACTGTTTTTT. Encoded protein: CSVEQGAQKLFF.

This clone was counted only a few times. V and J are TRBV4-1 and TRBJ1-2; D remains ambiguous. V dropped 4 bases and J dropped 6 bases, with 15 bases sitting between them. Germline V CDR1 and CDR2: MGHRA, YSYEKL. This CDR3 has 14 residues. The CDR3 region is CASSRPPGANGYTF. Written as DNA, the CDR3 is TGCGCCAGCAGCCGACCTCCGGGAGCGAATGGCTACACCTTC.

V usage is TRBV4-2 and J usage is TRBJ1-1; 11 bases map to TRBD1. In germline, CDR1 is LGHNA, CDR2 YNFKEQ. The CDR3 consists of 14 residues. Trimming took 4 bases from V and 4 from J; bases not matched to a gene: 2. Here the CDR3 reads CASSPGTGGTEAFF. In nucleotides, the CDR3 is TGTGCCAGCAGCCCGGGGACAGGGGGCACTGAAGCTTTCTTT.

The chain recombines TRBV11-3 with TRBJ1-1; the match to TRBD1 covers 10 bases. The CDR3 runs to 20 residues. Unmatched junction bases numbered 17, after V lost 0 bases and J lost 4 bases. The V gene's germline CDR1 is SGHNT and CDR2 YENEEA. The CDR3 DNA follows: TGTGCCAGCAGCTTAGATAGCCTATTCCGGGACAGGGGAGGAGGCACTGAAGCTTTCTTT. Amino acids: CASSLDSLFRDRGGGTEAFF.

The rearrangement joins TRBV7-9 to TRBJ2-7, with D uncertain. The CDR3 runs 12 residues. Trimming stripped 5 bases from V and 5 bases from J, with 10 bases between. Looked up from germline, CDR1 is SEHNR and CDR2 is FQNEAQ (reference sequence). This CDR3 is CASSRHMDEQYF. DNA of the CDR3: TGTGCCAGCAGCCGCCACATGGACGAGCAGTACTTC.

The DNA for the CDR3 is TGTGCCAGCTCACTTCATAATGAGCAGTTCTTC. It yields the protein CASSLHNEQFF. The chain joins TRBV18 to TRBJ2-1; D unresolved. The CDR3 is 11 amino acids. CDR1 and CDR2 (germline): KGHSH, LQKENI. V was trimmed by 4 bases and J by 7 bases, leaving 5 bases between them.

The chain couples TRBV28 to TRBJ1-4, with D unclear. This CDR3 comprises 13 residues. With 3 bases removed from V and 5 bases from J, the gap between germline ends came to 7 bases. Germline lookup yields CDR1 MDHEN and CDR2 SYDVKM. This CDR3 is CASSLAGNEKLFF. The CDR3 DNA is TGTGCCAGCAGTTTGGCCGGGAATGAAAAACTGTTTTTT.

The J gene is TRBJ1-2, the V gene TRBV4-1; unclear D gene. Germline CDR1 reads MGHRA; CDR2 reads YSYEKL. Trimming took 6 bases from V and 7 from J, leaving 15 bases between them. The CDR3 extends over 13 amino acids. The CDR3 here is CASSDTASGGYTF. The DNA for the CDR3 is TGCGCCAGCAGTGACACGGCTTCAGGTGGCTACACCTTC.

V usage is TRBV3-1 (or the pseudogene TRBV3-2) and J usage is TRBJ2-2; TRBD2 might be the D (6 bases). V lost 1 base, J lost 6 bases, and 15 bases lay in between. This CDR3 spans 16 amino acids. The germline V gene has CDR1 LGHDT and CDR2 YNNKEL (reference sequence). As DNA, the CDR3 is TGTGCCAGCAGCCAAGGAGACGGGAGACGACCCGGGGAGCTGTTTTTT. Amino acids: CASSQGDGRRPGELFF.

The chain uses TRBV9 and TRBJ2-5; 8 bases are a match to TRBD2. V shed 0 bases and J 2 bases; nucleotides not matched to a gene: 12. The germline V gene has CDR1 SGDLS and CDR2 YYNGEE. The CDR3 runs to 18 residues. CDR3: CASSVATMTSVGQETQYF. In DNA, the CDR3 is TGTGCCAGCAGCGTAGCTACAATGACTAGCGTGGGGCAAGAGACCCAGTACTTC. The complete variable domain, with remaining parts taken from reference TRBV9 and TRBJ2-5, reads DSGVTQTPKHLITATGQRVTLRCSPRSGDLSVYWYQQSLDQGLQFLIQYYNGEERAKGNILERFSAQQFPDLHSELNLSSLELGDSALYFCASSVATMTSVGQETQYFGPGTRLLVL.

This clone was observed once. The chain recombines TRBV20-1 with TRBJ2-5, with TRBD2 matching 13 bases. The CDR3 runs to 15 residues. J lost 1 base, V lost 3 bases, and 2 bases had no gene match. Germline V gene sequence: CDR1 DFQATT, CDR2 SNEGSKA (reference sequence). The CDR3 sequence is CSASRTSGGQETQYF. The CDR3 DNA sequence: TGCAGTGCTAGTCGGACTAGCGGGGGCCAAGAGACCCAGTACTTC.

The CDR3 region is CASSLKEQGYNEQFF. In DNA, the CDR3 is TGTGCCAGCAGCTTAAAGGAGCAGGGCTACAATGAGCAGTTCTTC. The chain uses TRBV11-2 and TRBJ2-1; D is perhaps TRBD1 (5 bases). With 2 bases removed from V and 3 bases from J, the gap between germline ends came to 11 bases. The CDR3 covers 15 residues. Germline V CDR1 and CDR2: SGHAT, FQNNGV.

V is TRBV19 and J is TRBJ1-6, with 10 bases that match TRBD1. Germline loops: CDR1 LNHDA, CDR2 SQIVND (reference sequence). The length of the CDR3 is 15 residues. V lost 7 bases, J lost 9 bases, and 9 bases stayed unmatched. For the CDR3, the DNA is TGTGCCAGTACCCGCGGGACAGGGGACGGTTCACCCCTCCACTTT. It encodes CASTRGTGDGSPLHF.

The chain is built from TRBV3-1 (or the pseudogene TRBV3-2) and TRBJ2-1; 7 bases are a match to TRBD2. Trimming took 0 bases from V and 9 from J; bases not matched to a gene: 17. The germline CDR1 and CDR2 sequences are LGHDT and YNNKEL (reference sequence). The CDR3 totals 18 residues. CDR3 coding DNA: TGTGCCAGCAGCCAAGAATCATCCGGGACTATCCGGGTTTCTGAGCAGTTCTTC. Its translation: CASSQESSGTIRVSEQFF.

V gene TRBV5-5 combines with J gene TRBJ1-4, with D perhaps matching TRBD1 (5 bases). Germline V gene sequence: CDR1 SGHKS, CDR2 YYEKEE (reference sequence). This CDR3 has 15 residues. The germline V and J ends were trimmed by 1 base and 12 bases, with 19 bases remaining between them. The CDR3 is CASSLIQGRAGELFF. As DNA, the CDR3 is TGTGCCAGCAGCTTGATTCAGGGCCGGGCGGGGGAACTGTTTTTT.

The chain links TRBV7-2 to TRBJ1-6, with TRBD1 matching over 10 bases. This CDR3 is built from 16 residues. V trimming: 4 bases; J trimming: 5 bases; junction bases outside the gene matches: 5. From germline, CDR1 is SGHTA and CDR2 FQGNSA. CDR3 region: CASSSRQGANNSPLHF. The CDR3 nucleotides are TGTGCCAGCAGCTCACGACAGGGGGCCAATAATTCACCCCTCCACTTT.

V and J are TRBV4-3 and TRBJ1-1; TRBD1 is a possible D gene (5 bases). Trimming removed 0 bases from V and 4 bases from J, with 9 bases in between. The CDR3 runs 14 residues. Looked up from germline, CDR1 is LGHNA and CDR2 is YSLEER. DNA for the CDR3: TGCGCCAGCAGCCAAGATGCGGGGGGCACTGAAGCTTTCTTT. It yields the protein CASSQDAGGTEAFF.

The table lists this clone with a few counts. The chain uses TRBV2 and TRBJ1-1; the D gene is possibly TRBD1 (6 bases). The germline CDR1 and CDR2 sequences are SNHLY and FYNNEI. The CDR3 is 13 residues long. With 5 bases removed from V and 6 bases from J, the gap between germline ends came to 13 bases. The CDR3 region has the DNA TGTGCCAGCAGTCCTCAGGGGCTACCTGAAGCTTTCTTT. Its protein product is CASSPQGLPEAFF.

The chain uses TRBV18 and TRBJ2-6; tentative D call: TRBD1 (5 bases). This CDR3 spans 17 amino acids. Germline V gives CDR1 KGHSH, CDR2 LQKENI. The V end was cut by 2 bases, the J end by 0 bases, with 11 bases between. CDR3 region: CASSPTTESSGANVLTF. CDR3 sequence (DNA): TGTGCCAGCTCACCAACGACAGAGAGCTCTGGGGCCAACGTCCTGACTTTC.

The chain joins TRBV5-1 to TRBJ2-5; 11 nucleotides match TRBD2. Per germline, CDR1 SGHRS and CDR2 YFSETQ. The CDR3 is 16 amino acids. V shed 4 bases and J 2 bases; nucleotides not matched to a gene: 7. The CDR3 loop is CASSLGTSGKQETQYF. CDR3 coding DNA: TGCGCCAGCAGCCTAGGGACTAGCGGAAAACAAGAGACCCAGTACTTC.

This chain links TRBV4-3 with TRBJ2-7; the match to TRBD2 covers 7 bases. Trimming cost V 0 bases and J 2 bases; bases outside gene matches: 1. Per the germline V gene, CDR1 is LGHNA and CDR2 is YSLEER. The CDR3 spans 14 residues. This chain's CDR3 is CASSQEGGTYEQYF. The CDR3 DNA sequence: TGCGCCAGCAGCCAAGAGGGGGGGACCTACGAGCAGTACTTC.

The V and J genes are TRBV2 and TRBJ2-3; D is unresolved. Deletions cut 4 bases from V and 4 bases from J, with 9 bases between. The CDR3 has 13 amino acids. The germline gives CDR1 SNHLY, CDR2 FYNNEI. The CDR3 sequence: CASSVLVSDTQYF. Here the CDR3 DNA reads TGTGCCAGCAGTGTCCTAGTCTCAGATACGCAGTATTTT.

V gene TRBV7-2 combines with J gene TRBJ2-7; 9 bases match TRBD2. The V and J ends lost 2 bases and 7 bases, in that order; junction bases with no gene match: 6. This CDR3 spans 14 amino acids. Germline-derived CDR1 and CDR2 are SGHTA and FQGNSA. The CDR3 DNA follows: TGTGCCAGCAGCTTAATGCGGGAGGGCCCGGAGCAGTACTTC. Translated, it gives CASSLMREGPEQYF. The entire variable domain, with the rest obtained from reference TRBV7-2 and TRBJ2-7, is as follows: GAGVSQSPSNKVTEKGKDVELRCDPISGHTALYWYRQSLGQGLEFLIYFQGNSAPDKSGLPSDRFSAERTGGSVSTLTIQRTQQEDSAVYLCASSLMREGPEQYFGPGTRLTVT.

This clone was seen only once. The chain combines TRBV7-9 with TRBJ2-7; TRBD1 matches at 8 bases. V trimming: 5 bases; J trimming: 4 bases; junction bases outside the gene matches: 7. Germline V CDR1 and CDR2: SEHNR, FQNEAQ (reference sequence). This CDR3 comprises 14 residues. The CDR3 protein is CASSPGQGAYEQYF. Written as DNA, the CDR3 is TGTGCCAGCAGCCCCGGGCAGGGGGCTTACGAGCAGTACTTC.